This TCR beta chain was sequenced in a study of spatial heterogeneity in lung cancer. Study-wide background: The donor group consisted of over 60 patients who had untreated, early-stage non-small cell lung cancer.

The germline V gene encodes CDR1 SGHVS and CDR2 FQNEAQ. The V and J ends lost 5 bases and 0 bases respectively, with 2 bases between them. The CDR3 contains 11 residues. Time point reported: blood at routine non-recurrence follow-up after resection. TCRdb re-called the 5' RACE reads with MiXCR, one entry per CDR3 protein. The table lists under 25,000 distinct CDR3 sequences, 8% to 10% of them singletons. At least ten counts were recorded for this clonotype. The V and J genes are TRBV7-8 and TRBJ2-7; no clear D gene. This clonotype was obtained from a female donor with early-stage non-small cell lung cancer. The input for sequencing was PBMCs, taken at follow-up. In nucleotides, the CDR3 is TGTGCCAGCAGCCCCTCCTACGAGCAGTACTTC. Its protein is CASSPSYEQYF.